These 23 T cell receptor beta chains originate from one sample sequenced in a study of sequential checkpoint blockade in melanoma. The treatment denotes: randomized to nivolumab then ipilimumab (arm A) or the reverse (arm B). Sequencing was performed with immunoSEQ multiplex PCR; in TCRdb, only in-frame clones are kept and a portion is missing. Here the sample spans roughly 2,000 clones, just over 20% being singletons. Specimen: tumor tissue (inferred from file names), collected from a patient given nivolumab and ipilimumab in sequence. The source of these receptors is a human donor with melanoma.

This clone appeared a few times. V is TRBV30 and J is TRBJ1-2; 9 bases match TRBD1. CDR3 length: 13 amino acids. The germline gives CDR1 GTSNPN, CDR2 SVGIG (reference sequence). Trimming at V came to 5 bases and at J to 4 bases, leaving 5 bases not matched to a gene. The CDR3 DNA is TGTGCCTGGGGAAGGGGACAGGGCTATGGCTACACCTTC. This codes for CAWGRGQGYGYTF.

The V and J genes are TRBV5-1 and TRBJ2-5; D remains unclear. V was cut by 0 bases and J by 0 bases, with 9 bases left in between. This CDR3 has 15 residues. Looked up from germline, CDR1 is SGHRS and CDR2 is YFSETQ. The CDR3 region has the DNA TGCGCCAGCAGCTTGGCCGTGACTGACCAAGAGACCCAGTACTTC. Translating it yields CASSLAVTDQETQYF.

The genes are TRBV29-1 and TRBJ1-1; 7 nucleotides agree with TRBD1. Trimming took 4 bases from V and 6 from J; bases not matched to a gene: 5. The CDR3 runs to 12 residues. Germline assignment: CDR1 SQVTM and CDR2 ANQGSEA. DNA of the CDR3: TGCAGCGTTGGACAGGGAAGGGCTGAAGCTTTCTTT. Its protein product is CSVGQGRAEAFF.

The rearrangement joins TRBV19 to TRBJ1-4; TRBD1 matches at 10 bases. CDR1 is LNHDA, CDR2 SQIVND, per germline (reference sequence). The junction had 15 bases not matched to a gene; V was cut back by 11 bases and J by 0 bases. CDR3 length: 18 amino acids. This chain's CDR3 is CASQVGTGATPTNEKLFF. CDR3 sequence (DNA): TGTGCCTCCCAGGTGGGGACAGGGGCGACTCCAACTAATGAAAAACTGTTTTTT.

This clone was seen a handful of times. At one of its ends the junction is not consistent with the germline gene, which may arise from a read error. The chain combines TRBV6-8 with TRBJ1-4; 12 bases fit TRBD1. This CDR3 contains 14 residues. The germline V gene encodes CDR1 MNHGY and CDR2 SAAAGT. CDR3 sequence: CAISGTGGFEKLFF. The DNA of the CDR3 is TGTGCCATCAGTGGGACAGGGGGCTTTGAAAAACTGTTTTTT.

The rearrangement uses TRBV6-8 and TRBJ2-7; 11 bases align to TRBD1. J gave up 4 bases and V 6 bases, and 14 bases lay outside the gene matches. This CDR3 contains 17 residues. Germline CDR1 MNHGY, CDR2 SAAAGT. CDR3 DNA: TGTGCCAGCAGCCTGGACAGGGGGCGGCAAGGGGAGTACGAGCAGTACTTC. It specifies CASSLDRGRQGEYEQYF.

The rearrangement joins TRBV6-8 to TRBJ2-1; perhaps TRBD2 as D (6 bases). The CDR3 consists of 15 residues. Germline CDR1 is MNHGY and CDR2 is SAAAGT. The V end lost 0 bases, the J end lost 4 bases, and 10 bases lay between the germline ends. Written as DNA, the CDR3 is TGTGCCAGCAGTTACTCGTCAGGGAGGTACAATGAGCAGTTCTTC. This sequence encodes CASSYSSGRYNEQFF.

This clone has more than one count but fewer than ten. The V call is TRBV6-7, the J call TRBJ2-2; D is unresolved. TRBV6-7 is treated as an ORF (open reading frame) with a function not yet certain. The CDR3 is made up of 11 amino acids. The germline V and J ends were trimmed by 2 bases and 7 bases, with 2 bases remaining between them. The CDR3 reads CASSYGGELFF. The CDR3, as DNA: TGTGCCAGCAGTTACGGCGGGGAGCTGTTTTTT.

This clone is termed medium-sized. The chain couples TRBV7-2 to TRBJ1-1, with TRBD1 as a possible D gene (5 bases). The CDR3 contains 13 residues. Germline CDR1 is SGHTA and CDR2 is FQGNSA. Trimming stripped 5 bases from V and 6 bases from J, with 13 bases between. CDR3 in amino acids: CASSDYDSPEAFF. DNA for the CDR3: TGTGCCAGCAGCGACTACGACAGTCCTGAAGCTTTCTTT.

Only a few counts were recorded for this clone. The chain has TRBV18 and TRBJ1-3; no reliable D call. V dropped 5 bases and J dropped 4 bases, with 6 bases sitting between them. Germline assignment: CDR1 KGHSH and CDR2 LQKENI. The CDR3 spans 12 residues. The CDR3 DNA reads as TGTGCCAGCTCAGGGTCCGGAAACACCATATATTTT. Protein sequence: CASSGSGNTIYF.

This chain connects TRBV19 to TRBJ2-3; D uncertain. Germline loops: CDR1 LNHDA, CDR2 SQIVND (reference sequence). V lost 2 bases and J 4 bases, leaving 13 bases between the germline ends. The CDR3 sequence is 15 residues long. The CDR3 nucleotides read TGTGCCAGTAGTATAAGGGTAATGAGGCCAGATACGCAGTATTTT. Protein: CASSIRVMRPDTQYF.

This clone is judged medium-sized. The chain carries TRBV11-3 and TRBJ2-1, with 10 bases lining up with TRBD2. The CDR3 is made up of 16 amino acids. Germline V gene sequence: CDR1 SGHNT, CDR2 YENEEA. The V and J ends lost 5 bases and 7 bases, in that order; junction bases with no gene match: 11. The DNA of the CDR3 is TGTGCCAGCAGCCCCGAATCTAGCGGGGGTTGGAATGAGCAGTTCTTC. It translates to CASSPESSGGWNEQFF.

This clone is categorized as medium-sized. The junction departs from the called germline gene at one end, perhaps through a read error. At least one nucleotide is ambiguous or was not read, and the resulting amino acid is denoted X. The V and J genes are TRBV6-8 and TRBJ2-4; 10 bases fit TRBD2. The CDR3 has 16 amino acids. Germline assignment: CDR1 MNHGY and CDR2 SAAAGT. As DNA, the CDR3 is TGTRCCAGCAGTTCTACCAGCGGGGGGGTTTTGGACATTCAGTACTTC. The encoded protein is CXSSSTSGGVLDIQYF.

The V call is TRBV5-1, the J call TRBJ1-3; tentatively, D is TRBD1 (6 bases). Trimming stripped 4 bases from V and 8 bases from J, with 16 bases between. CDR1 SGHRS and CDR2 YFSETQ come from the germline V gene. The CDR3 spans 14 residues. In DNA, the CDR3 is TGCGCCAGCAGCCGAGGACAGACAGTAGACACCATATATTTT. This encodes CASSRGQTVDTIYF.

This clone was counted only a few times. The V and J genes are TRBV6-8 and TRBJ2-3; D assignment may be TRBD1 or TRBD2 (5 bases each). From germline, CDR1 is MNHGY and CDR2 SAAAGT. This CDR3 is built from 12 residues. V was pared by 8 bases and J by 4 bases, with 10 bases between. CDR3 sequence reads: CASGTHSDTQYF. The CDR3 nucleotides read TGTGCCAGCGGGACCCATTCAGATACGCAGTATTTT.

The chain couples TRBV18 to TRBJ1-5; unclear D gene. Trimming took off 6 bases at V and 2 bases at J, with 14 bases between the two ends. Germline loops: CDR1 KGHSH, CDR2 LQKENI. The CDR3 has 15 amino acids. Here the CDR3 reads CASSNVEGGNQPQHF. CDR3 nucleotide sequence: TGTGCCAGCTCCAATGTGGAGGGAGGCAATCAGCCCCAGCATTTT.

The gene calls are TRBV9 and TRBJ2-3; D is unclear. The germline gives CDR1 SGDLS, CDR2 YYNGEE. V shed 6 bases and J shed 2 bases, with 7 bases lying between them. The CDR3 runs to 12 residues. In DNA form, the CDR3 reads TGTGCCAGCAATTCCTTCACAGATACGCAGTATTTT. Translation: CASNSFTDTQYF. Based on the CDR3 plus reference TRBV9 and TRBJ2-3, the full variable domain is DSGVTQTPKHLITATGQRVTLRCSPRSGDLSVYWYQQSLDQGLQFLIQYYNGEERAKGNILERFSAQQFPDLHSELNLSSLELGDSALYFCASNSFTDTQYFGPGTRLTVL.

By sample fraction, this clone is medium-sized. The chain is built from TRBV11-3 and TRBJ2-2; 7 bases are shared with TRBD1. The CDR3 totals 17 residues. With V trimmed by 5 bases and J by 2 bases, 11 bases remained unmatched. CDR1 SGHNT and CDR2 YENEEA come from the germline V gene. The CDR3, as DNA: TGTGCCAGCAGCCATTCACAAGGGGGCCTTAACACCGGGGAGCTGTTTTTT. Translated: CASSHSQGGLNTGELFF.

By sample share, this clone is medium-sized. V and J are TRBV11-3 and TRBJ2-2; D may be TRBD2 (5 bases). Trimming took 3 bases from V and 2 from J, leaving 13 bases between them. The CDR3 runs 16 residues. The germline CDR1 and CDR2 sequences are SGHNT and YENEEA. CDR3 nucleotide sequence: TGTGCCAGCAGCTTTTGGGGAGACCCAAACACCGGGGAGCTGTTTTTT. This sequence encodes CASSFWGDPNTGELFF.

This clone was seen a few times. This sequence joins TRBV15 and TRBJ1-4; possibly TRBD1 for D (5 bases). Germline V CDR1 and CDR2: LNHNV, YYDKDF (reference sequence). Between the trimmed V and J ends, which lost 0 bases and 7 bases, there was a span of 15 bases. The CDR3 runs to 16 residues. CDR3: CATSRETPGTGEKLFF. DNA for the CDR3: TGTGCCACCAGCAGAGAGACACCAGGGACCGGTGAAAAACTGTTTTTT.

In its sample, this clone ranks as large (0.1 to 1%). The chain has TRBV19 and TRBJ1-6, with D uncertain. Trimming cost V 3 bases and J 0 bases, with 6 bases left between them. Germline loops: CDR1 LNHDA, CDR2 SQIVND (reference sequence). CDR3 size: 15 residues. The CDR3 sequence: CASSMWSSYNSPLHF. The CDR3, as DNA: TGTGCCAGTAGTATGTGGAGCTCCTATAATTCACCCCTCCACTTT. Filled out from reference TRBV19 and TRBJ1-6, the complete variable domain reads DGGITQSPKYLFRKEGQNVTLSCEQNLNHDAMYWYRQDPGQGLRLIYYSQIVNDFQKGDIAEGYSVSREKKESFPLTVTSAQKNPTAFYLCASSMWSSYNSPLHFGNGTRLTVT.

This clone occurred many times. This sequence joins TRBV11-3 and TRBJ1-2; D gene ambiguous. The germline V gene has CDR1 SGHNT and CDR2 YENEEA. The CDR3 runs to 14 residues. The V and J ends lost 3 bases and 7 bases respectively, with 15 bases between them. CDR3 in DNA: TGTGCCAGCAGCTTGGTCAGTGGGCGGGGTGGCTACACCTTC. It specifies CASSLVSGRGGYTF.

This clone was recorded many times. This chain links TRBV11-3 with TRBJ2-7, with 16 bases aligning to TRBD2. The V and J ends lost 5 bases and 0 bases, in that order; junction bases with no gene match: 7. The CDR3 totals 18 residues. The germline gives CDR1 SGHNT, CDR2 YENEEA. The CDR3 region is CASSPGTSGGAYSYEQYF. Written as DNA, the CDR3 is TGTGCCAGCAGCCCCGGGACTAGCGGGGGGGCCTACTCCTACGAGCAGTACTTC.